This record covers a single T cell receptor beta chain. The antigen is undetermined. Primers used in a second PCR of about 6 to 12 cycles were a sample-barcoded 5' primer and a J-beta primer mix. A template-switch adaptor containing 12 random nucleotides labeled each cDNA molecule. TCRdb reanalysed the 5' RACE reads using MiXCR and keeps one entry per CDR3 protein. The sample consists of around 1.7 million distinct CDR3 sequences, roughly 27% of them appearing once. There were healthy Caucasian individuals from Russia, aged roughly 6 to 95, serving as donors. This record comes from a study of blood T cells in healthy people across ages. General study results and limits: Expanded clonotype shifts may have been confounded, as the donors had an unknown CMV status. The study could not conclusively compare naive and antigen-experienced cells, given its unsorted PBMCs.

Trimming cost V 1 base and J 9 bases, with 10 bases left between them. This CDR3 region has 13 residues. Germline V gene lookup returns CDR1 SGHTA and CDR2 FQGNSA. The chain carries TRBV7-2 and TRBJ1-5, with D possibly matching TRBD1 (6 bases). The specimen sequenced was blood. This clonotype was sampled from a woman in her thirties in good health. CDR3 protein: CASSLEGGRPQHF. DNA for the CDR3: TGTGCCAGCAGCTTAGAGGGGGGGAGGCCCCAGCATTTT.